Listed below are T cell receptor beta chains from one sample, sequenced in a study of graft-versus-host responses after intestinal transplantation. Which antigens these TCRs recognize remains unknown. Measured with immunoSEQ multiplex PCR; TCRdb has only the in-frame clones, and not every one. This table holds 75,000 to 100,000 clones, around four fifths found once. The specimen comprised unstimulated CD8+ T cells sorted from spleen or lymph node cells, sampled before intestinal transplant. These receptors were collected from a human donor who received an intestinal transplant. Both conserved end residues are part of each CDR3. The order of the fields is CDR3 length, clone size, J gene, V gene, D gene, CDR3 protein, CDR3 DNA. A D gene is named only where the DNA matches it firmly. For some rows the clone size is stated as once, few or many, or as a class when expanded; others skip it.

len: 16
abundance: .
j_gene: TRBJ1-4
v_gene: TRBV27
d_gene: TRBD1
CDR3aa: CASSFIRQGRGEKLFF
CDR3nt: TGTGCCAGCAGTTTCATTCGACAGGGTAGGGGTGAAAAACTGTTTTTT

len: 15
abundance: .
j_gene: TRBJ1-1
v_gene: TRBV14
d_gene: TRBD1
CDR3aa: CASSQDGTGDTEAFF
CDR3nt: TGTGCCAGCAGCCAAGACGGGACAGGGGACACTGAAGCTTTCTTT

len: 13
abundance: .
j_gene: TRBJ1-1
v_gene: TRBV19
d_gene: TRBD1
CDR3aa: CATRTGMNTEAFF
CDR3nt: TGTGCCACCAGGACAGGGATGAACACTGAAGCTTTCTTT

len: 14
abundance: .
j_gene: TRBJ1-1
v_gene: TRBV5-6
d_gene: .
CDR3aa: CASSLEQGSTEAFF
CDR3nt: TGTGCCAGCAGCTTGGAGCAGGGGAGCACTGAAGCTTTCTTT

len: 15
abundance: few
j_gene: TRBJ2-7
v_gene: TRBV4-1
d_gene: TRBD1
CDR3aa: CASSHEWDRDYEQYF
CDR3nt: TGCGCCAGCAGCCACGAATGGGACAGGGACTACGAGCAGTACTTC

len: 15
abundance: .
j_gene: TRBJ2-2
v_gene: TRBV6-5
d_gene: .
CDR3aa: CASTSYNSNTGELFF
CDR3nt: TGTGCCAGCACTTCTTATAATTCGAACACCGGGGAGCTGTTTTTT

len: 16
abundance: .
j_gene: TRBJ1-3
v_gene: TRBV9
d_gene: .
CDR3aa: CASSVEGQSSGNTIYF
CDR3nt: TGTGCCAGCAGCGTAGAGGGTCAGAGCTCTGGAAACACCATATATTTT

len: 12
abundance: .
j_gene: TRBJ2-7
v_gene: TRBV6-1
d_gene: .
CDR3aa: CASSEGGYEQYF
CDR3nt: TGTGCCAGCAGTGAAGGAGGGTACGAGCAGTACTTC

len: 13
abundance: .
j_gene: TRBJ2-7
v_gene: TRBV27
d_gene: TRBD2
CDR3aa: CASMPGGSYEQYF
CDR3nt: TGTGCCAGCATGCCGGGGGGCTCCTACGAGCAGTACTTC

len: 16
abundance: once
j_gene: TRBJ2-4
v_gene: TRBV5-1
d_gene: .
CDR3aa: CASSSDLRGRGDIQYF
CDR3nt: TGCGCCAGCAGCTCCGACCTTCGGGGGAGAGGGGACATTCAGTACTTC

len: 14
abundance: .
j_gene: TRBJ1-4
v_gene: TRBV6-1
d_gene: .
CDR3aa: CASRTQGSNEKLFF
CDR3nt: TGTGCCAGCAGAACGCAGGGGAGCAATGAAAAACTGTTTTTT

len: 21
abundance: .
j_gene: TRBJ2-3
v_gene: TRBV12-5
d_gene: TRBD1
CDR3aa: CASGLVPPTGDRQDSTDTQYF
CDR3nt: TGTGCTAGTGGTTTGGTACCACCGACAGGGGACAGACAGGATAGCACAGATACGCAGTATTTT

len: 15
abundance: .
j_gene: TRBJ2-1
v_gene: TRBV7-9
d_gene: .
CDR3aa: CASSLGAQFYNEQFF
CDR3nt: TGTGCCAGCAGCTTAGGGGCACAGTTCTACAATGAGCAGTTCTTC

len: 13
abundance: .
j_gene: TRBJ1-1
v_gene: TRBV6-5
d_gene: .
CDR3aa: CASGGPGWSEAFF
CDR3nt: TGTGCCAGCGGAGGTCCGGGTTGGTCTGAAGCTTTCTTT

len: 15
abundance: few
j_gene: TRBJ1-6
v_gene: TRBV5-4
d_gene: .
CDR3aa: CASSFTGTGNSPLHF
CDR3nt: TGTGCCAGCAGCTTCACCGGGACGGGGAATTCACCCCTCCACTTT

len: 13
abundance: .
j_gene: TRBJ1-1
v_gene: TRBV5-4
d_gene: .
CDR3aa: CASSIGGNTEAFF
CDR3nt: TGTGCCAGCTCAATTGGGGGGAACACTGAAGCTTTCTTT

len: 14
abundance: .
j_gene: TRBJ2-1
v_gene: TRBV27
d_gene: .
CDR3aa: CASAPGGAYNEQFF
CDR3nt: TGTGCCAGTGCCCCAGGCGGGGCCTACAATGAGCAGTTCTTC

len: 18
abundance: .
j_gene: TRBJ2-3
v_gene: TRBV28
d_gene: TRBD1
CDR3aa: CASSPGTGRTKFADTQYF
CDR3nt: TGTGCCAGCAGTCCCGGGACAGGGAGGACCAAGTTTGCAGATACGCAGTATTTT

len: 13
abundance: .
j_gene: TRBJ2-2
v_gene: TRBV6-5
d_gene: .
CDR3aa: CASSYGYTGELFF
CDR3nt: TGTGCCAGCAGTTACGGGTACACCGGGGAGCTGTTTTTT

len: 15
abundance: .
j_gene: TRBJ2-7
v_gene: TRBV28
d_gene: .
CDR3aa: CASSNGIGGNYEQYF
CDR3nt: TGTGCCAGCAGCAACGGTATAGGGGGAAACTACGAGCAGTACTTC

len: 13
abundance: .
j_gene: TRBJ2-7
v_gene: TRBV6-5
d_gene: .
CDR3aa: CASSATVDYEQYF
CDR3nt: TGTGCCAGCAGTGCGACAGTCGACTACGAGCAGTACTTC

len: 19
abundance: .
j_gene: TRBJ2-4
v_gene: TRBV5-1
d_gene: TRBD1
CDR3aa: CASSLNFRQGGLAKNIQYF
CDR3nt: TGCGCCAGCAGCTTAAATTTTCGACAGGGGGGACTAGCCAAAAACATTCAGTACTTC

len: 14
abundance: .
j_gene: TRBJ1-3
v_gene: TRBV5-4
d_gene: TRBD1
CDR3aa: CASSSEGARNTIYF
CDR3nt: TGTGCCAGCAGCTCGGAGGGGGCTAGAAACACCATATATTTT

len: 11
abundance: .
j_gene: TRBJ2-7
v_gene: TRBV2
d_gene: .
CDR3aa: CASGGSDEQYF
CDR3nt: TGTGCCAGCGGAGGGTCAGACGAGCAGTACTTC

len: 13
abundance: .
j_gene: TRBJ2-5
v_gene: TRBV15
d_gene: .
CDR3aa: CATSSSRGETQYF
CDR3nt: TGTGCCACCAGCAGCTCCAGGGGAGAGACCCAGTACTTC

len: 15
abundance: .
j_gene: TRBJ2-1
v_gene: TRBV6-6
d_gene: TRBD2
CDR3aa: CASRGLAGGAYEQFF
CDR3nt: TGTGCCAGCAGGGGACTAGCGGGAGGTGCTTATGAGCAGTTCTTC

len: 10
abundance: .
j_gene: TRBJ1-1
v_gene: TRBV28
d_gene: .
CDR3aa: CASSNTEAFF
CDR3nt: TGTGCCAGTTCAAACACTGAAGCTTTCTTT

len: 15
abundance: .
j_gene: TRBJ1-2
v_gene: TRBV9
d_gene: TRBD1
CDR3aa: CASSPRTGVSYGYTF
CDR3nt: TGTGCCAGCAGCCCCCGGACAGGGGTTAGCTATGGCTACACCTTC

len: 15
abundance: once
j_gene: TRBJ2-7
v_gene: TRBV6-5
d_gene: TRBD1
CDR3aa: CASSPGTGAPYEQYF
CDR3nt: TGTGCCAGCAGTCCCGGGACAGGGGCCCCCTACGAGCAGTACTTC